Each of the 21 T cell receptor beta chains below was sequenced from the same sample in a study of T cell repertoires in cytomegalovirus infection. TCRdb re-analysed the reads in MiXCR, keeping a single row per CDR3 protein. The data hold 400,000 to 550,000 distinct CDR3 sequences, with 11% observed a single time. Sequenced: PBMCs. The receptors stem from a human donor in good health (CMV status not recorded). Some clones in this sample may be carry-over from other donors' samples.

This clonotype was observed at least ten times. V and J are TRBV28 and TRBJ1-4; TRBD1 aligns across 7 bases. Trimming took 2 bases from V and 7 from J; bases not matched to a gene: 7. The germline V gene has CDR1 MDHEN and CDR2 SYDVKM. This CDR3 contains 15 residues. The CDR3 coding sequence is TGTGCCAGCAGTTTAGGGGACAGACATATTGAAAAACTGTTTTTT. This sequence encodes CASSLGDRHIEKLFF.

A few counts support this clonotype. The DNA for the CDR3 is TGTGCCAGCAGCCCGCACAGGGGCAATGAGCAGTTCTTC. It is translated as CASSPHRGNEQFF. V usage is TRBV7-3 and J usage is TRBJ2-1; 7 nucleotides agree with TRBD1. In germline, CDR1 is SGHTA, CDR2 FQGTGA. The junction had 4 bases not matched to a gene; V was cut back by 5 bases and J by 6 bases. CDR3 length equals 13 residues.

The CDR3 reads CASSPRQDTGELFF. The CDR3 nucleotides read TGTGCCAGCTCACCTCGACAGGATACCGGGGAGCTGTTTTTT. The chain couples TRBV18 to TRBJ2-2; D perhaps matches TRBD1 (6 bases). There are 14 residues in the CDR3. V was pared by 3 bases and J by 5 bases, with 10 bases between. The germline gives CDR1 KGHSH, CDR2 LQKENI.

This clonotype was recorded at least ten times. Its ends do not fully match the called genes, so a read error is possible. This rearrangement joins TRBV7-7 to TRBJ2-5; D is perhaps TRBD2 (6 bases). The CDR3 spans 18 residues. Looked up from germline, CDR1 is SSHAT and CDR2 is FNYEAQ (reference sequence). CDR3 in amino acids: CASNSSLYAGSKKETQYF. The CDR3 DNA follows: TGTGCTAGCAACTCGAGCTTATACGCGGGGAGTAAGAAAGAGACCCAGTACTTC.

This clonotype occurred many times. As DNA, the CDR3 is TGTGCCAGCAGCTTATGGGGAGGGCAGACCTACAATGAGCAGTTCTTC. Protein: CASSLWGGQTYNEQFF. The V and J genes are TRBV7-8 and TRBJ2-1, with 7 bases identical to TRBD2. Germline trimming cut 2 bases from V and 2 bases from J; bases unmatched to any gene: 6. This CDR3 comprises 16 residues. From germline, CDR1 is SGHVS and CDR2 FQNEAQ.

The table lists this clonotype with many counts. This chain connects TRBV9 to TRBJ2-1, with 8 bases fitting TRBD1. With V trimmed by 4 bases and J by 1 base, 4 bases remained unmatched. Germline V gene data show CDR1 as SGDLS and CDR2 as YYNGEE. The CDR3 length is 15 residues. CDR3 sequence: CASSFGQGSYNEQFF. Here the CDR3 DNA reads TGTGCCAGCAGCTTCGGACAGGGATCCTACAATGAGCAGTTCTTC.

This clonotype was counted between two and nine times. The gene calls are TRBV2 and TRBJ2-5, with D possibly TRBD2 on 6 matching bases. The CDR3 is made up of 12 amino acids. V gave up 8 bases and J gave up 2 bases, with 9 bases separating them. The germline V gene encodes CDR1 SNHLY and CDR2 FYNNEI. CDR3 amino acids: CASAGYQETQYF. CDR3 DNA sequence: TGTGCCAGCGCGGGGTATCAAGAGACCCAGTACTTC.

This clonotype has at least ten counts. The genes are TRBV28 and TRBJ1-2; 9 bases map to TRBD1. J was trimmed by 4 bases and V by 5 bases; bases with no gene match: 11. Germline CDR1 reads MDHEN; CDR2 reads SYDVKM. CDR3 length: 16 amino acids. CDR3 sequence reads: CASSPAPGQGTYGYTF. The CDR3 DNA reads TGTGCCAGCAGTCCGGCCCCAGGACAGGGGACCTATGGCTACACCTTC.

At least ten counts were recorded for this clonotype. The J gene is TRBJ2-3, the V gene TRBV28, with D possibly TRBD2 on 5 matching bases. Trimming stripped 2 bases from V and 1 base from J, with 22 bases between. This CDR3 is 19 amino acids long. Germline CDR1 reads MDHEN; CDR2 reads SYDVKM. The DNA for the CDR3 is TGTGCCAGCAGTTTAGTAGATTTCACTAGATTGAAGGGCACAGATACGCAGTATTTT. This gives the protein CASSLVDFTRLKGTDTQYF. Looking up the rest from reference TRBV28 and TRBJ2-3 gives the full variable domain: DVKVTQSSRYLVKRTGEKVFLECVQDMDHENMFWYRQDPGLGLRLIYFSYDVKMKEKGDIPEGYSVSREKKERFSLILESASTNQTSMYLCASSLVDFTRLKGTDTQYFGPGTRLTVL.

This clonotype came up many times. V usage is TRBV12-3 or TRBV12-4 and J usage is TRBJ1-2; possibly TRBD1 for D (5 bases). V lost 2 bases to trimming and J lost 7 bases, with 17 bases between them. The CDR3 extends over 15 amino acids. The CDR3 DNA is TGTGCCAGCAGTTTATCTCCCGAGGGGAGGATTGGCTACACCTTC. Translation gives CASSLSPEGRIGYTF.

V gene TRBV5-4 combines with J gene TRBJ2-1; 9 bases agree with TRBD2. This CDR3 has 17 residues. With 0 bases clipped from V and 7 bases from J, the junction kept 11 bases outside the gene matches. CDR1 and CDR2 (germline): SGHNT, YYREEE (reference sequence). The CDR3 nucleotides are TGTGCCAGCAGCTTGGGGTTTCGGCGGGAGGGATCGAATGAGCAGTTCTTC. As protein: CASSLGFRREGSNEQFF.

There are many counts of this clonotype. The chain combines TRBV11-2 with TRBJ2-3, with 8 nucleotides matching TRBD1. Germline values: CDR1 SGHAT, CDR2 FQNNGV. CDR3 length: 18 amino acids. After removal of 5 bases from V and 3 bases from J, the junction contained 16 bases not matched to a gene. The CDR3 DNA reads TGTGCCAGCAGCCTTTGGACAGGGAAACCCCCAGAGACAGATACGCAGTATTTT. This codes for CASSLWTGKPPETDTQYF.

This clonotype was seen ten or more times. The chain uses TRBV7-9 and TRBJ1-1; D is uncertain. CDR3 size: 14 residues. V shed 5 bases and J shed 8 bases, with 18 bases lying between them. CDR1 is SEHNR and CDR2 is FQNEAQ in the germline V gene (reference sequence). For the CDR3, the DNA is TGTGCCAGCAGCCCAAACACCCGCATGTCCGAAGCTTTCTTT. This translates into CASSPNTRMSEAFF.

In its sample, this clonotype was seen many times. The chain joins TRBV5-1 to TRBJ2-1; 8 nucleotides match TRBD1. The CDR3 totals 14 residues. CDR1 SGHRS and CDR2 YFSETQ come from the germline V gene. Unmatched junction bases numbered 5, after V lost 0 bases and J lost 9 bases. The CDR3 loop is CASSLGQGRIEQFF. The CDR3 DNA is TGCGCCAGCAGCTTGGGACAGGGGAGGATTGAGCAGTTCTTC.

This chain connects TRBV2 to TRBJ2-7; 7 nucleotides agree with TRBD2. This CDR3 comprises 13 residues. Germline loops: CDR1 SNHLY, CDR2 FYNNEI. With 6 bases clipped from V and 4 bases from J, the junction kept 6 bases outside the gene matches. The CDR3 DNA is TGTGCCAGCAGCACCGGGACTAAATACGAGCAGTACTTC. Its translation: CASSTGTKYEQYF.

This clonotype was recorded at least ten times. The J gene is TRBJ2-1, the V gene TRBV9, with a tentative D call TRBD2 (5 bases). Germline values: CDR1 SGDLS, CDR2 YYNGEE. V dropped 2 bases and J dropped 0 bases, with 9 bases sitting between them. The CDR3 has 15 amino acids. Here the CDR3 DNA reads TGTGCCAGCAGCGTCGTTGGGAGCTCCTACAATGAGCAGTTCTTC. Encoded protein: CASSVVGSSYNEQFF.

CDR3 in amino acids: CASSGLAGVSYNEQFF. The CDR3 bases are TGTGCCAGCAGCGGACTAGCGGGAGTAAGCTACAATGAGCAGTTCTTC. The chain has TRBV28 and TRBJ2-1; 13 bases line up with TRBD2. There are 16 residues in the CDR3. The germline V gene encodes CDR1 MDHEN and CDR2 SYDVKM. V shed 6 bases and J 3 bases; nucleotides not matched to a gene: 5.

This clonotype was picked up many times. The genes are TRBV7-7 and TRBJ2-1; a weak D match, TRBD1 (5 bases). CDR1 is SSHAT, CDR2 FNYEAQ, per germline (reference sequence). V was pared by 2 bases and J by 8 bases, with 22 bases between. The CDR3 is 17 amino acids. The DNA for the CDR3 is TGTGCCAGCAGCTTAAGGGGCGGTAACAAGCTTGCCCATGAGCAGTTCTTC. Protein sequence: CASSLRGGNKLAHEQFF.

This clonotype was observed a few times. Sequence at one end of the junction differs from germline and may be a read error. This chain joins TRBV3-1 and TRBJ2-1; 8 bases line up with TRBD2. The V gene's germline CDR1 is LGHDT and CDR2 YNNKEL (reference sequence). CDR3 length: 16 residues. The CDR3 nucleotides read TGTGCTAGCAGCCAAGATACAACGGGAGGGAGGAATGAGCAGTTCTTC. Residues: CASSQDTTGGRNEQFF.

The sample holds many counts of this clonotype. V is TRBV29-1 and J is TRBJ2-1; possible D gene TRBD1, 6 bases. Germline CDR1 reads SQVTM; CDR2 reads ANQGSEA. V was trimmed by 5 bases and J by 8 bases, leaving 19 bases between them. This CDR3 comprises 14 residues. The CDR3 DNA reads as TGCAGCGTTCTACCGCGACTGGCAGGGGATGAGCAGTTCTTC. As protein: CSVLPRLAGDEQFF.

This clonotype was counted between two and nine times. V is TRBV11-3 and J is TRBJ2-1; D assignment may be TRBD1 or TRBD2 (5 bases each). V lost 2 bases and J 10 bases, leaving 12 bases between the germline ends. Germline V gene sequence: CDR1 SGHNT, CDR2 YENEEA. CDR3 length: 13 residues. CDR3 amino acids: CASSLNLRGEQFF. The CDR3, as DNA: TGTGCCAGCAGCTTAAACCTTCGGGGCGAGCAGTTCTTC.